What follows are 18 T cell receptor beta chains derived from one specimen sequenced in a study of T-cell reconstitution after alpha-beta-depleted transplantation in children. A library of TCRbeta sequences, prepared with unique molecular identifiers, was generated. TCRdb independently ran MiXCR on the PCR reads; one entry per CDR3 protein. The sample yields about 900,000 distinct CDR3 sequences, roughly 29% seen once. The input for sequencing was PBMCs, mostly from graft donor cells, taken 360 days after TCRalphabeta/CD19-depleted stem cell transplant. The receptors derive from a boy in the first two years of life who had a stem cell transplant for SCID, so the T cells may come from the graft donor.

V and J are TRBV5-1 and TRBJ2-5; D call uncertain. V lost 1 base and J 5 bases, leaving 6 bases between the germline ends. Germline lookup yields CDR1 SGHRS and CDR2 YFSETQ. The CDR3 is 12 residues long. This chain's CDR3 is CASSLNPETQYF. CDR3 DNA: TGCGCCAGCAGCTTGAATCCGGAGACCCAGTACTTC.

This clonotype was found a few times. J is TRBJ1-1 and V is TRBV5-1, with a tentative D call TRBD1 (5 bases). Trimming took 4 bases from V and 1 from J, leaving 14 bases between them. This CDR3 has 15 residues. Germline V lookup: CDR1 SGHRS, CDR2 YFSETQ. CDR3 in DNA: TGCGCCAGCAGCCCCCGAGCAGGGCGGAACACTGAAGCTTTCTTT. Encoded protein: CASSPRAGRNTEAFF.

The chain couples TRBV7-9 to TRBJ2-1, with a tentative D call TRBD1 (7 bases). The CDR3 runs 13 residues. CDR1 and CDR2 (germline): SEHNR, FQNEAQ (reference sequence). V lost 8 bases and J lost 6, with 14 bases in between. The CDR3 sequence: CASARGVSNEQFF. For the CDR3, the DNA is TGTGCCAGCGCCAGGGGGGTGTCCAATGAGCAGTTCTTC.

CDR3 sequence reads: CASSREGGTGAYQETQYF. The CDR3 DNA sequence: TGCGCCAGCAGCCGAGAAGGTGGGACAGGGGCCTACCAAGAGACCCAGTACTTC. The rearrangement joins TRBV4-1 to TRBJ2-5; 10 nucleotides match TRBD1. Germline trimming cut 4 bases from V and 0 bases from J; bases unmatched to any gene: 11. The CDR3 extends over 18 amino acids. Germline CDR1 and CDR2: MGHRA and YSYEKL.

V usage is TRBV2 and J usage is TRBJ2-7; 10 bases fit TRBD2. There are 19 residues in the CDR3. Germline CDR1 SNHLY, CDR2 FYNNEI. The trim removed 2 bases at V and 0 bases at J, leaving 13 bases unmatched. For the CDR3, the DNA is TGTGCCAGCAGTGAACCCGGCCCCCTAGCGGGGGCATTCTCCTACGAGCAGTACTTC. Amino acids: CASSEPGPLAGAFSYEQYF.

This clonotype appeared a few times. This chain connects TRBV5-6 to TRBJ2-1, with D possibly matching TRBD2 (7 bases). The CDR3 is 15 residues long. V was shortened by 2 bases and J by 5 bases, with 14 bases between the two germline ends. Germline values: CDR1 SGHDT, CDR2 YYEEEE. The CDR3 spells CASSFWGGAHNEQFF. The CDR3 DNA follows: TGTGCCAGCAGCTTTTGGGGGGGGGCCCACAATGAGCAGTTCTTC. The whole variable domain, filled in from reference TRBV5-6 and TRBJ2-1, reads DAGVTQSPTHLIKTRGQQVTLRCSPKSGHDTVSWYQQALGQGPQFIFQYYEEEERQRGNFPDRFSGHQFPNYSSELNVNALLLGDSALYLCASSFWGGAHNEQFFGPGTRLTVL.

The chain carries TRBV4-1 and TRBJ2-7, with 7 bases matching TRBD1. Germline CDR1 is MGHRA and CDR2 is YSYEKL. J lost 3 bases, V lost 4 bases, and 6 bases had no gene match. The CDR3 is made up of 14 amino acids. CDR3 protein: CASSRWTGDYEQYF. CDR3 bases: TGCGCCAGCAGCCGATGGACAGGTGACTACGAGCAGTACTTC.

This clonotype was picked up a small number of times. CDR3 bases: TGTGCCAGCAGTCTCCAAGCGGGGGGGAAGACAGATACGCAGTATTTT. It translates to CASSLQAGGKTDTQYF. The rearrangement links TRBV28 to TRBJ2-3; TRBD2 matches 10 bases. The CDR3 length is 16 residues. Germline trimming cut 5 bases from V and 3 bases from J; bases unmatched to any gene: 8. The germline V gene has CDR1 MDHEN and CDR2 SYDVKM.

CDR3 sequence: CASSITGTGTDEQYF. As DNA, the CDR3 is TGTGCCAGCTCAATTACCGGGACAGGGACAGACGAGCAGTACTTC. The genes are TRBV18 and TRBJ2-7, with 9 bases identical to TRBD1. CDR1 is KGHSH, CDR2 LQKENI, per germline. This CDR3 has 15 residues. The V and J ends lost 5 bases and 5 bases, in that order; junction bases with no gene match: 10.

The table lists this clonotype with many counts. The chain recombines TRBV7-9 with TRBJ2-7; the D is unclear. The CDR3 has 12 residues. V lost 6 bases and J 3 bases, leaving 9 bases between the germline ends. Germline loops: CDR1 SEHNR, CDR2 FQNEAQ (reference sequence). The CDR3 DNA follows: TGTGCCAGCAGTTTATGGAGCTACGAGCAGTACTTC. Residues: CASSLWSYEQYF.

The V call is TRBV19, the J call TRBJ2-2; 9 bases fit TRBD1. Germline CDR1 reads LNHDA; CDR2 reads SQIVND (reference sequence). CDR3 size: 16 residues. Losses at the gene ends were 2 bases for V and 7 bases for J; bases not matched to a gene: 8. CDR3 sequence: CASSIPGTGKNGELFF. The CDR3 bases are TGTGCCAGTAGTATACCCGGGACAGGGAAAAACGGGGAGCTGTTTTTT.

CDR3 loop: CASVGPGLAGAEQYF. The CDR3, as DNA: TGTGCCAGCGTGGGGCCGGGACTAGCGGGGGCCGAGCAGTACTTC. The V call is TRBV6-1, the J call TRBJ2-7, with TRBD2 identical over 14 bases. The CDR3 runs to 15 residues. The junction had 9 bases not matched to a gene; V was cut back by 8 bases and J by 6 bases. The germline V gene encodes CDR1 MNHNS and CDR2 SASEGT.

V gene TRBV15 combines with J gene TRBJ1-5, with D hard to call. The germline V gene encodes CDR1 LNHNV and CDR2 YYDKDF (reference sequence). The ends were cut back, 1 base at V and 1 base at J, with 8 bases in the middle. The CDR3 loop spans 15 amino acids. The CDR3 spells CATSRGAVSNQPQHF. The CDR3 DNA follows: TGTGCCACCAGCAGAGGGGCAGTGAGCAATCAGCCCCAGCATTTT.

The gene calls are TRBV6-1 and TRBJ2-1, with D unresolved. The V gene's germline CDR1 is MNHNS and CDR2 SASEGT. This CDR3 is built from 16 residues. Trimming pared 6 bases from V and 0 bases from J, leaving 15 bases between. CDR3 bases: TGTGCCAGCAGGTCCCAGGCCTCAAACTCCTACAATGAGCAGTTCTTC. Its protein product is CASRSQASNSYNEQFF.

CDR3 sequence reads: CASSSTTGRSTDTQYF. The CDR3 nucleotides are TGTGCCAGTAGTTCAACGACAGGTCGAAGCACAGATACGCAGTATTTT. The rearrangement links TRBV19 to TRBJ2-3; possibly TRBD1 for D (6 bases). Per germline, CDR1 LNHDA and CDR2 SQIVND (reference sequence). There are 16 residues in the CDR3. V was trimmed by 5 bases and J by 0 bases, leaving 15 bases between them.

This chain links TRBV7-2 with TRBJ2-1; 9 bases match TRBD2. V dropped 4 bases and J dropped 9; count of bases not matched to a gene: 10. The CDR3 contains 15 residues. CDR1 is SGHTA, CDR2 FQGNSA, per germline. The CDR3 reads CASSSSWRGGREQFF. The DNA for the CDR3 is TGTGCCAGCAGCTCTAGCTGGCGGGGGGGCCGTGAGCAGTTCTTC.

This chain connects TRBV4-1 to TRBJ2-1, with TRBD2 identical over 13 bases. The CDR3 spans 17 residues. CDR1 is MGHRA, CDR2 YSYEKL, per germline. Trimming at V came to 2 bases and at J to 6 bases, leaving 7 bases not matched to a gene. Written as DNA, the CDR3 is TGCGCCAGCAGCCAACCATTTACTAGCGGGGGGGGCAATGAGCAGTTCTTC. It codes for CASSQPFTSGGGNEQFF.

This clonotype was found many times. The CDR3 sequence is CATSRGPLGATNEKLFF. For the CDR3, the DNA is TGTGCCACCAGCAGAGGCCCCTTGGGGGCAACTAATGAAAAACTGTTTTTT. The chain recombines TRBV15 with TRBJ1-4; D perhaps matches TRBD1 (5 bases). CDR3 length equals 17 residues. Germline CDR1 LNHNV, CDR2 YYDKDF (reference sequence). V lost 1 base, J lost 0 bases, and 12 bases lay in between.